This TCR beta chain appears in the sequencing data of a study of shared clonotypes between healthy human individuals. On the study more broadly: Plates per donor: three CD4 naive, three CD4 memory, two CD8 naive, one CD8 memory.

Template for every sorted-subset replicate PCR totaled about 0.2 ug DNA, some 30,000 T cell genomes. In the original processing: There were no quality scores in the junction-only immunoSEQ sequences, so filtering differed. The repertoire was sequenced with immunoSEQ multiplex PCR; TCRdb's copy has only in-frame clones and lacks some. That table supplies the V and J calls and clone size; D and trimming were determined from the DNA. The sample consists of approximately 1,500,000 clones, 96% of them appearing once. A word on this clone: Its antigen remains unidentified. Distinct nucleotide sequences in the sample also encode this CDR3.

The CDR3 is 12 amino acids. The germline V gene encodes CDR1 MNHEY and CDR2 SVGAGI. Deletions cut 0 bases from V and 7 bases from J, with 4 bases between. Study-level points and caveats: Among the subsets, naive ones generally showed larger estimated richness than memory ones.

The source material was naive CD4+ T cells sorted from blood. Subset denoted: CD45RA+ positively selected. The TCR was taken from a man aged 30-40 years in good health. The chain has TRBV6-5 and TRBJ2-1, with D hard to call. The DNA for the CDR3 is TGTGCCAGCAGTTACTCAGGAAATGAGCAGTTCTTC. Translated: CASSYSGNEQFF.